A selection of T cell receptor beta chains follows, all from one sample in a study of T cells in localized non-small cell lung cancer. TCRdb's table, derived via immunoSEQ multiplex PCR, lists solely in-frame clones and lacks some. This sample carries about 43,000 clones, 75% to 95% of them seen once, and the ten largest clones take about 11%. The starting material was PBMCs, obtained before any cancer treatment. The receptors shown here come from a woman aged 35 to 70 with stage II lung adenocarcinoma. Each CDR3 is given with its conserved first and last residue. A D gene is named only where the DNA matches it firmly.

V gene: TRBV2
D gene: NA
J gene: TRBJ1-1
CDR3 DNA: TGTGCCAGCACCACCCCGGGCCGCGCTGAAGCTTTCTTT
CDR3 protein: CASTTPGRAEAFF

V gene: TRBV14
D gene: NA
J gene: TRBJ2-7
CDR3 DNA: TGTGCCAGCAGCCACCTAGGGAGTAGGGGGGACGAGCAGTACTTC
CDR3 protein: CASSHLGSRGDEQYF

V gene: TRBV6-4
D gene: TRBD1
J gene: TRBJ1-2
CDR3 DNA: TGTGCCAGCAGTGTGACAGGGTCCCCCTTCCCACATGGCTACACCTTC
CDR3 protein: CASSVTGSPFPHGYTF

V gene: TRBV29-1
D gene: TRBD1
J gene: TRBJ2-3
CDR3 DNA: TGCAGCGTTGAAAAGGGGGCAACAGATACGCAGTATTTT
CDR3 protein: CSVEKGATDTQYF

V gene: TRBV6-1
D gene: NA
J gene: TRBJ1-1
CDR3 DNA: TGTGCCAGCAGCCCGCTAGCCTTCCAGAACACTGAAGCTTTCTTT
CDR3 protein: CASSPLAFQNTEAFF

V gene: TRBV15
D gene: TRBD2
J gene: TRBJ2-7
CDR3 DNA: TGTGCCACCAGCAGAGGACTAGCGTATCCCCCCGAGCAGTACTTC
CDR3 protein: CATSRGLAYPPEQYF

V gene: TRBV7-9
D gene: TRBD2
J gene: TRBJ2-1
CDR3 DNA: TGTGCCAGCAGCTTAGTGTCCTGGGGGGGAACCAATGAGCAGTTCTTC
CDR3 protein: CASSLVSWGGTNEQFF

V gene: TRBV18
D gene: NA
J gene: TRBJ1-2
CDR3 DNA: TGTGCCAGCTCACCACAGGGGGACTATGGCTACACCTTC
CDR3 protein: CASSPQGDYGYTF

V gene: TRBV19
D gene: NA
J gene: TRBJ1-2
CDR3 DNA: TGTGCCAGTAGTATTGGCCAGGGTGGCTATGGCTACACCTTC
CDR3 protein: CASSIGQGGYGYTF

V gene: TRBV28
D gene: TRBD1
J gene: TRBJ1-1
CDR3 DNA: TGTGCCAGCAGTTTAGGGACAGGGAACACTGAAGCTTTCTTT
CDR3 protein: CASSLGTGNTEAFF